These 25 T cell receptor beta chains were all obtained from the same sample, sequenced in a study of CD8 T cells in ankylosing spondylitis. MiXCR, run by TCRdb on the 5' RACE reads, gives a single entry per CDR3 protein. This sample has about 160,000 distinct CDR3 sequences, with around 20% found just once. The sequenced sample was blood, either unsorted or a sorted T cell fraction (not recorded which). Every receptor here comes from a male donor with ankylosing spondylitis or in good health (not recorded which).

This chain joins TRBV5-6 and TRBJ1-6; 8 bases map to TRBD1. The germline V gene has CDR1 SGHDT and CDR2 YYEEEE. The V and J ends lost 2 bases and 2 bases, in that order; junction bases with no gene match: 3. The CDR3 sequence is 16 residues long. CDR3 sequence: CASSFQGAAYNSPLHF. CDR3 coding DNA: TGTGCCAGCAGCTTCCAGGGGGCGGCCTATAATTCACCCCTCCACTTT.

This clonotype has only a few counts. The gene calls are TRBV13 and TRBJ2-1; 12 nucleotides align to TRBD2. The germline CDR1 and CDR2 sequences are PRHDT and FYEKMQ (reference sequence). The CDR3 runs to 16 residues. V lost 2 bases and J lost 7; bases outside the gene matches: 6. This chain's CDR3 is CASSLSGLAGLNEQFF. CDR3 nucleotide sequence: TGTGCCAGCAGCTTATCAGGACTAGCGGGACTGAATGAGCAGTTCTTC.

This clonotype was seen more than once but under ten times. The chain has TRBV5-5 and TRBJ1-1; D is uncertain. V lost 1 base to trimming and J lost 0 bases, with 10 bases between them. CDR1 SGHKS and CDR2 YYEKEE come from the germline V gene (reference sequence). The CDR3 length is 15 residues. As DNA, the CDR3 is TGTGCCAGCAGCTTGTTTGCAGGCATGAACACTGAAGCTTTCTTT. Its protein product is CASSLFAGMNTEAFF.

In its sample, this clonotype was seen a few times. This rearrangement joins TRBV5-1 to TRBJ2-2, with D possibly TRBD2 on 6 matching bases. V lost 2 bases, J lost 4 bases, and 21 bases lay in between. Looked up from germline, CDR1 is SGHRS and CDR2 is YFSETQ. CDR3 length: 18 amino acids. The DNA of the CDR3 is TGCGCCAGCAGCTTAGGGCCCAACAGGTGGCGGGGCACCGGGGAGCTGTTTTTT. Translation gives CASSLGPNRWRGTGELFF.

The V call is TRBV28, the J call TRBJ2-3; D not certain. The CDR3 spans 14 residues. The germline gives CDR1 MDHEN, CDR2 SYDVKM. Trimming cost V 5 bases and J 1 base, with 10 bases left between them. The CDR3 DNA reads as TGTGCCAGCAGTCCCCTTCAACGCACAGATACGCAGTATTTT. It codes for CASSPLQRTDTQYF.

The V gene is TRBV5-1, the J gene TRBJ2-7, with 9 positions matching TRBD1. CDR3 length equals 15 residues. The germline V gene encodes CDR1 SGHRS and CDR2 YFSETQ. With 4 bases clipped from V and 3 bases from J, the junction kept 8 bases outside the gene matches. This chain's CDR3 is CASSITGGPNYEQYF. The CDR3 DNA follows: TGCGCCAGCAGCATTACAGGGGGCCCAAACTACGAGCAGTACTTC.

The chain couples TRBV3-1 to TRBJ2-1, with D possibly being TRBD1 or TRBD2 (5 bases each). V shed 0 bases and J shed 2 bases, with 11 bases lying between them. CDR3 length: 16 residues. Per the germline V gene, CDR1 is LGHDT and CDR2 is YNNKEL (reference sequence). CDR3 DNA sequence: TGTGCCAGCAGCCAAGATGGGGGAATCGCCTACAATGAGCAGTTCTTC. Protein product: CASSQDGGIAYNEQFF.

Turning to this clonotype: A read error is possible here, since a much larger clone lies one base away. The genes are TRBV5-1 and TRBJ2-6; D is undetermined. In germline, CDR1 is SGHRS, CDR2 YFSETQ. This CDR3 has 15 amino acids. Written as DNA, the CDR3 is TGCGCCAGCAGCTTGTCAACAGCTGGGTCCAACGTCCTGACTTTC. Protein: CASSLSTAGSNVLTF. Variable domain in full (rest from reference TRBV5-1 and TRBJ2-6): KAGVTQTPRYLIKTRGQQVTLSCSPISGHRSVSWYQQTPGQGLQFLFEYFSETQRNKGNFPGRFSGRQFSNSRSEMNVSTLELGDSALYLCASSLSTAGSNVLTFGAGSRLTVL.

The chain recombines TRBV7-2 with TRBJ2-7; D ambiguous. V was pared by 2 bases and J by 5 bases, with 16 bases between. The CDR3 spans 15 residues. The germline V gene has CDR1 SGHTA and CDR2 FQGNSA. CDR3 sequence: CASSLLASRAHEQYF. In DNA, the CDR3 is TGTGCCAGCAGCTTACTCGCAAGCCGGGCCCACGAGCAGTACTTC.

In this sample, this clonotype turned up many times. The chain employs TRBV9 and TRBJ2-5; 7 nucleotides agree with TRBD2. Losses at the gene ends were 3 bases for V and 4 bases for J; bases not matched to a gene: 9. Germline loops: CDR1 SGDLS, CDR2 YYNGEE. This CDR3 is built from 15 residues. CDR3 in amino acids: CASSAAAGVIETQYF. The CDR3 nucleotides are TGTGCCAGCAGCGCGGCGGCGGGGGTGATAGAGACCCAGTACTTC.

The chain carries TRBV5-1 and TRBJ1-1; TRBD1 is a possible D gene (5 bases). With 1 base removed from V and 2 bases from J, the gap between germline ends came to 12 bases. The germline V gene encodes CDR1 SGHRS and CDR2 YFSETQ. CDR3 length: 15 amino acids. The CDR3 is CASSLSAGKNTEAFF. CDR3 nucleotide sequence: TGCGCCAGCAGCTTGTCGGCAGGGAAAAACACTGAAGCTTTCTTT.

This clonotype appeared a few times. This rearrangement joins TRBV4-1 to TRBJ1-2; possible D gene TRBD1, 6 bases. Trimming removed 1 base from V and 8 bases from J, with 17 bases in between. Germline V gene sequence: CDR1 MGHRA, CDR2 YSYEKL. The CDR3 is 15 residues long. This chain's CDR3 is CASSQVSGDHLGYTF. Written as DNA, the CDR3 is TGCGCCAGCAGCCAAGTTTCAGGGGATCACTTAGGCTACACCTTC.

The chain is built from TRBV12-3 or TRBV12-4 and TRBJ1-3; unclear D gene. Deletions cut 3 bases from V and 4 bases from J, with 10 bases between. The CDR3 consists of 14 residues. The CDR3 sequence: CASSFRGSGNTIYF. CDR3 bases: TGTGCCAGCAGTTTTCGGGGTTCAGGAAACACCATATATTTT.

This clonotype was seen ten or more times. This chain joins TRBV20-1 and TRBJ2-3; TRBD2 matches at 10 bases. From germline, CDR1 is DFQATT and CDR2 SNEGSKA (reference sequence). The trim removed 4 bases at V and 5 bases at J, leaving 6 bases unmatched. The CDR3 is made up of 14 amino acids. CDR3 residues: CSATTSGILDTQYF. As DNA, the CDR3 is TGCAGTGCTACCACTAGCGGGATTCTAGATACGCAGTATTTT.

This clonotype was detected only a few times. The rearrangement joins TRBV5-1 to TRBJ1-2; D unresolved. The V and J ends lost 4 bases and 0 bases respectively, with 7 bases between them. The CDR3 has 13 residues. Looked up from germline, CDR1 is SGHRS and CDR2 is YFSETQ. CDR3 residues: CASSAEANYGYTF. The CDR3 DNA reads TGCGCCAGCAGCGCAGAAGCTAACTATGGCTACACCTTC.

This clonotype was picked up many times. The chain uses TRBV20-1 and TRBJ2-1; D might be TRBD1 or TRBD2, each matching 5 bases. With 8 bases removed from V and 9 bases from J, the gap between germline ends came to 20 bases. Germline CDR1 is DFQATT and CDR2 is SNEGSKA (reference sequence). The CDR3 is 13 amino acids. The DNA for the CDR3 is TGCAGTCCCGAGGGTCGCGACCAGGGTGAGCAGTTCTTC. It is translated as CSPEGRDQGEQFF.

V and J are TRBV28 and TRBJ1-1; no firm D call. V was cut by 6 bases and J by 6 bases, with 14 bases left in between. This CDR3 contains 13 residues. The germline gives CDR1 MDHEN, CDR2 SYDVKM. In nucleotides, the CDR3 is TGTGCCAGCAGCCTCCGACAATTCCCTGAAGCTTTCTTT. The encoded protein is CASSLRQFPEAFF. Full variable domain (rest looked up from reference TRBV28 and TRBJ1-1): DVKVTQSSRYLVKRTGEKVFLECVQDMDHENMFWYRQDPGLGLRLIYFSYDVKMKEKGDIPEGYSVSREKKERFSLILESASTNQTSMYLCASSLRQFPEAFFGQGTRLTVV.

In its sample, this clonotype was seen many times. This rearrangement joins TRBV5-1 to TRBJ2-2; TRBD2 is a possible D gene (5 bases). CDR1 is SGHRS and CDR2 is YFSETQ in the germline V gene. The CDR3 is 16 residues long. The ends were cut back, 6 bases at V and 3 bases at J, with 18 bases in the middle. The CDR3 here is CASTTSGYYDTGELFF. CDR3 nucleotide sequence: TGCGCCAGCACAACGAGCGGCTACTATGACACCGGGGAGCTGTTTTTT.

This clonotype was observed many times. The chain joins TRBV5-1 to TRBJ2-7; D is ambiguous. Germline V gives CDR1 SGHRS, CDR2 YFSETQ. Between the trimmed V and J ends, which lost 1 base and 6 bases, there was a span of 14 bases. This CDR3 region has 14 residues. CDR3 in amino acids: CASSLSLVFGEQYF. The CDR3 bases are TGCGCCAGCAGCTTGTCCCTAGTATTCGGCGAGCAGTACTTC.

This rearrangement joins TRBV20-1 to TRBJ1-3; TRBD1 aligns across 8 bases. From germline, CDR1 is DFQATT and CDR2 SNEGSKA (reference sequence). CDR3 size: 15 residues. Germline trimming cut 4 bases from V and 6 bases from J; bases unmatched to any gene: 11. CDR3 DNA sequence: TGCAGTGCTACTAATTCCGAGACAGGGGAAAACACCATATATTTT. Residues: CSATNSETGENTIYF.

This clonotype was counted ten times or more. The chain carries TRBV24-1 and TRBJ2-1; D is unclear. CDR3 length equals 13 residues. V lost 5 bases and J 0 bases, leaving 4 bases between the germline ends. The germline V gene encodes CDR1 KGHDR and CDR2 SFDVKD. CDR3 coding DNA: TGTGCCACCAGTGGGGACTCCTACAATGAGCAGTTCTTC. This sequence encodes CATSGDSYNEQFF.

This clonotype was found a few times. The chain uses TRBV12-3 or TRBV12-4 and TRBJ1-1; 9 bases line up with TRBD1. The CDR3 has 15 residues. Unmatched junction bases numbered 11, after V lost 5 bases and J lost 7 bases. DNA of the CDR3: TGTGCCAGCAGTGTCTCCGGGACAGGGACGAGTGAAGCTTTCTTT. Residues: CASSVSGTGTSEAFF.

This clonotype was seen repeatedly, ten times or more. In DNA, the CDR3 is TGCGCCAGCAGCCCGGACAGTGCGCTAGATACGCAGTATTTT. Encoded protein: CASSPDSALDTQYF. V usage is TRBV5-1 and J usage is TRBJ2-3; TRBD1 is a possible D gene (6 bases). V lost 4 bases, J lost 5 bases, and 14 bases lay in between. This CDR3 is built from 14 residues. Germline CDR1 and CDR2: SGHRS and YFSETQ.

At least ten counts were recorded for this clonotype. For the CDR3, the DNA is TGCAGCGATCAGGGACCGACTAACTATGGCTACACCTTC. Translation gives CSDQGPTNYGYTF. J is TRBJ1-2 and V is TRBV29-1; D might be TRBD1 (5 bases). CDR3 length: 13 residues. From germline, CDR1 is SQVTM and CDR2 ANQGSEA. V lost 7 bases and J lost 0, with 12 bases in between.

Worth noting for this clonotype: Just one base apart from a much larger clone, this may be a read error. The chain recombines TRBV18 with TRBJ2-7; D possibly corresponds to TRBD2 (6 bases). The CDR3 loop spans 15 amino acids. From germline, CDR1 is KGHSH and CDR2 LQKENI. For the CDR3, the DNA is TGTACCAGCTCACCAATGGGGGGTCAAGGATCTGAGCAGTACTTC. Its protein product is CTSSPMGGQGSEQYF.